The 19 T cell receptor beta chains reported below all come from one sample, sequenced in a study of neurological immune-mediated disorders. TCRdb passed the 5' RACE reads through MiXCR, listing each CDR3 protein once. The data contain around 94,000 distinct CDR3 sequences, around 3.3% of them singletons. The specimen sequenced was PBMCs. The receptors stem from a woman aged 18 to 35 with multiple sclerosis.

Comments on this clonotype: A much more abundant neighbour one base away suggests this may be a read error. The chain combines TRBV5-6 with TRBJ1-4; no definite D call. The CDR3 is 14 residues long. V lost 2 bases, J lost 5 bases, and 10 bases lay in between. The germline V gene has CDR1 SGHDT and CDR2 YYEEEE. CDR3 nucleotides: TGTGCCAGCAGCTTCAACACACGGAATGAAAAACTGTTTTTT. This translates into CASSFNTRNEKLFF.

This clonotype was seen many times. This rearrangement joins TRBV3-1 to TRBJ2-5; the match to TRBD1 covers 7 bases. This CDR3 contains 15 residues. Germline CDR1 and CDR2: LGHDT and YNNKEL (reference sequence). Trimming removed 4 bases from V and 1 base from J; junction bases left unmatched: 6. CDR3 protein: CASSRQGVRQETQYF. The CDR3 nucleotides read TGTGCCAGCAGCCGACAGGGAGTACGCCAAGAGACCCAGTACTTC.

In this sample, this clonotype turned up many times. The rearrangement uses TRBV11-2 and TRBJ1-6; D is unresolved. This CDR3 region has 16 residues. V dropped 0 bases and J dropped 1 base, with 7 bases sitting between them. CDR1 and CDR2 (germline): SGHAT, FQNNGV. The CDR3 protein is CASSLDKGSYNSPLHF. The CDR3 DNA follows: TGTGCCAGCAGCTTAGATAAGGGTTCCTATAATTCACCCCTCCACTTT.

This clonotype has a count of ten or more. V gene TRBV12-3 or TRBV12-4 combines with J gene TRBJ1-2; maybe TRBD1 (6 bases). The CDR3 runs 16 residues. Trimming removed 3 bases from V and 1 base from J, with 15 bases in between. The DNA for the CDR3 is TGTGCCAGCAGTTTCGATACGACAGGTCTTAACTATGGCTACACCTTC. Its protein product is CASSFDTTGLNYGYTF.

In the case of this clonotype: A much more abundant neighbour one base away suggests this may be a read error. The rearrangement links TRBV3-1 to TRBJ2-1; 7 bases map to TRBD2. CDR3 size: 15 residues. Germline CDR1 reads LGHDT; CDR2 reads YNNKEL (reference sequence). The CDR3 sequence: CASSLTGTIHNAQFF. The CDR3 DNA sequence: TGTGCCAGCAGCCTGACCGGGACTATACACAATGCGCAGTTCTTC.

CDR3 loop: CASSSWTGEKLFF. The CDR3 DNA reads as TGTGCCAGCAGTTCCTGGACAGGAGAAAAACTGTTTTTT. The J gene is TRBJ1-4, the V gene TRBV6-5; 7 bases align to TRBD1. Trimming took 4 bases from V and 8 from J; bases not matched to a gene: 4. The CDR3 extends over 13 amino acids. The germline V gene has CDR1 MNHEY and CDR2 SVGAGI.

The chain employs TRBV30 and TRBJ1-1, with D hard to call. V lost 8 bases to trimming and J lost 2 bases, with 12 bases between them. CDR1 GTSNPN and CDR2 SVGIG come from the germline V gene (reference sequence). This CDR3 has 12 residues. CDR3 sequence: CAGDRLNTEAFF. CDR3 DNA: TGTGCCGGTGACCGACTTAACACTGAAGCTTTCTTT.

The table lists this clonotype with many counts. The CDR3 sequence is CSENREEREGRYEQYF. For the CDR3, the DNA is TGCAGTGAGAATCGGGAAGAGCGGGAGGGTAGGTACGAGCAGTACTTC. The rearrangement joins TRBV20-1 to TRBJ2-7; 10 bases are a match to TRBD2. The CDR3 loop spans 16 amino acids. The trim removed 7 bases at V and 4 bases at J, leaving 16 bases unmatched. CDR1 DFQATT and CDR2 SNEGSKA come from the germline V gene (reference sequence).

This clonotype was detected ten times or more. This chain links TRBV20-1 with TRBJ1-1; no reliable D call. The CDR3 has 14 residues. The V end was cut by 2 bases, the J end by 1 base, with 11 bases between. Looked up from germline, CDR1 is DFQATT and CDR2 is SNEGSKA (reference sequence). CDR3 nucleotide sequence: TGCAGTGCTAGACTCAGAGGCGGGAACACTGAAGCTTTCTTT. Its protein is CSARLRGGNTEAFF.

This clonotype was detected many times. V usage is TRBV18 and J usage is TRBJ1-2; 9 nucleotides line up with TRBD1. Trimming removed 3 bases from V and 3 bases from J; junction bases left unmatched: 5. This CDR3 has 15 residues. CDR1 is KGHSH, CDR2 LQKENI, per germline. In DNA form, the CDR3 reads TGTGCCAGCTCACCTCGGACAGGGGAGGACTATGGCTACACCTTC. This codes for CASSPRTGEDYGYTF. The entire variable domain, with the rest obtained from reference TRBV18 and TRBJ1-2, is as follows: NAGVMQNPRHLVRRRGQEARLRCSPMKGHSHVYWYRQLPEEGLKFMVYLQKENIIDESGMPKERFSAEFPKEGPSILRIQQVVRGDSAAYFCASSPRTGEDYGYTFGSGTRLTVV.

This clonotype was counted many times. The chain links TRBV7-2 to TRBJ2-4, with D perhaps TRBD2 (5 bases). The CDR3 loop spans 16 amino acids. CDR1 SGHTA and CDR2 FQGNSA come from the germline V gene. V lost 8 bases and J lost 1, with 18 bases in between. CDR3 amino acids: CASENTRTGAKNIQYF. The CDR3 bases are TGTGCCAGCGAAAATACGCGGACTGGGGCCAAAAACATTCAGTACTTC.

This clonotype was recorded many times. The chain employs TRBV7-2 and TRBJ2-1; D remains unclear. V was cut by 1 base and J by 2 bases, with 9 bases left in between. The germline V gene encodes CDR1 SGHTA and CDR2 FQGNSA. The CDR3 has 15 residues. DNA for the CDR3: TGTGCCAGCAGCTTAGACCGCTTTCCCTACAATGAGCAGTTCTTC. Amino acids: CASSLDRFPYNEQFF.

At least ten counts were recorded for this clonotype. This sequence joins TRBV7-8 and TRBJ2-7; TRBD2 matches 9 bases. Germline CDR1 is SGHVS and CDR2 is FQNEAQ. The length of the CDR3 is 15 residues. V dropped 1 base and J dropped 3; count of bases not matched to a gene: 4. This chain's CDR3 is CASSLVLAGHYEQYF. In DNA form, the CDR3 reads TGTGCCAGCAGCTTAGTACTAGCGGGCCACTACGAGCAGTACTTC.

This clonotype was recorded at least ten times. The V and J genes are TRBV20-1 and TRBJ1-1; D is unresolved. The CDR3 sequence is 13 residues long. Trimming shortened V by 2 bases and J by 3 bases, and 10 bases separated the two germline ends. The germline V gene encodes CDR1 DFQATT and CDR2 SNEGSKA (reference sequence). CDR3 in DNA: TGCAGTGCTAGATCCCCTGTTTACACTGAAGCTTTCTTT. Protein product: CSARSPVYTEAFF.

This clonotype has at least ten counts. For the CDR3, the DNA is TGCGCCAGCAGCTTGGATCCGGGGGTAAACTATGGCTACACCTTC. Encoded protein: CASSLDPGVNYGYTF. V is TRBV5-1 and J is TRBJ1-2; D may be TRBD1 (5 bases). The germline V and J ends were trimmed by 0 bases and 2 bases, with 11 bases remaining between them. Per germline, CDR1 SGHRS and CDR2 YFSETQ. This CDR3 has 15 amino acids.

This rearrangement joins TRBV19 to TRBJ2-2; weak D call: TRBD2 (7 bases). Between the trimmed V and J ends, which lost 1 base and 6 bases, there was a span of 9 bases. CDR1 and CDR2 (germline): LNHDA, SQIVND (reference sequence). This CDR3 comprises 14 residues. The CDR3 DNA reads as TGTGCCAGTAGTATAGGCGGGGGCGCCGGGGAGCTGTTTTTT. Translated, it gives CASSIGGGAGELFF.

Many counts were recorded for this clonotype. The chain couples TRBV5-5 to TRBJ2-7; D is uncertain. This CDR3 region has 13 residues. V was clipped by 0 bases and J by 3 bases, with 7 bases between them. Germline V gene data show CDR1 as SGHKS and CDR2 as YYEKEE (reference sequence). CDR3 loop: CASSLGINYEQYF. CDR3 coding DNA: TGTGCCAGCAGCTTGGGGATCAACTACGAGCAGTACTTC.

This clonotype was detected ten times or more. The chain joins TRBV5-1 to TRBJ2-7; D is ambiguous. Per germline, CDR1 SGHRS and CDR2 YFSETQ. The CDR3 is 14 amino acids. The V end was cut by 6 bases, the J end by 0 bases, with 13 bases between. CDR3 nucleotide sequence: TGCGCCAGCACCAAAGACCCGAGCTCCTACGAGCAGTACTTC. Its translation: CASTKDPSSYEQYF.

This clonotype was counted ten times or more. The gene calls are TRBV7-2 and TRBJ2-3; the match to TRBD2 covers 14 bases. Germline V gene data show CDR1 as SGHTA and CDR2 as FQGNSA. The CDR3 has 15 residues. The ends lost 5 bases at V and 4 bases at J; junction bases unmatched: 2. CDR3 in DNA: TGTGCCAGCAGCAAGGGACTAGCGGGAGCAGATACGCAGTATTTT. Amino acid sequence: CASSKGLAGADTQYF.